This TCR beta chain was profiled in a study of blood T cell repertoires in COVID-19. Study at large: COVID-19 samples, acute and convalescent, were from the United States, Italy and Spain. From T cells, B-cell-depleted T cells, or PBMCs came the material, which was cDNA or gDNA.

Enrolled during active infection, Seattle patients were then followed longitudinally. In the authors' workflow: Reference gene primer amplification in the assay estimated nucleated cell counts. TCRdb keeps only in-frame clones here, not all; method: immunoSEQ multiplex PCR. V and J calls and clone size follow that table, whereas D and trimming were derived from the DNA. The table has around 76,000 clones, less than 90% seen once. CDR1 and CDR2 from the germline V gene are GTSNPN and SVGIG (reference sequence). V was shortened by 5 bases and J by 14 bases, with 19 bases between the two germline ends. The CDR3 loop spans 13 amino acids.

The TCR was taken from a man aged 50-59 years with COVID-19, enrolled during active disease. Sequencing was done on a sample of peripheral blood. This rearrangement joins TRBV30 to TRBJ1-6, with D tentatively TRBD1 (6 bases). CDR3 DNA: TGTGCCTGGGGCCGAAGGGGGGGTTTAGCCCTCCACTTT. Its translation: CAWGRRGGLALHF.